These 27 T cell receptor beta chains originate from one sample sequenced in a study of cytomegalovirus exposure and HLA in healthy donors. Measured with immunoSEQ multiplex PCR; TCRdb has only the in-frame clones, and not every one. The sample records hundreds of thousands of clones, approximately 90% being singletons. Sequencing input: PBMCs. These receptors were obtained from a woman aged 18-35 years in good health and CMV-seronegative.

J is TRBJ1-1 and V is TRBV10-3; possible D gene TRBD1, 5 bases. CDR1 is ENHRY and CDR2 is SYGVKD in the germline V gene. Trimming cost V 2 bases and J 1 base, with 11 bases left between them. This CDR3 is built from 15 residues. CDR3 DNA sequence: TGTGCCATCAGTGAGAAGACAGCCAGGAACACTGAAGCTTTCTTT. It yields the protein CAISEKTARNTEAFF.

V and J are TRBV5-6 and TRBJ2-7; unclear D gene. Trimming pared 1 base from V and 6 bases from J, leaving 8 bases between. CDR3 size: 12 residues. Germline CDR1 SGHDT, CDR2 YYEEEE. As DNA, the CDR3 is TGTGCCAGCAGCTTGTCGATCGGCGAGCAGTACTTC. It codes for CASSLSIGEQYF.

The rearrangement links TRBV27 to TRBJ1-1; possibly TRBD1 for D (5 bases). Germline V gives CDR1 MNHEY, CDR2 SMNVEV (reference sequence). Trimming shortened V by 4 bases and J by 3 bases, and 18 bases separated the two germline ends. This CDR3 comprises 16 residues. DNA for the CDR3: TGTGCCAGCAGTTCAGGAGCAGGGCTTCTAGACACTGAAGCTTTCTTT. Translation: CASSSGAGLLDTEAFF.

This clone was seen a few times. Different DNA sequences within this sample yield the same CDR3. The CDR3 is CASSSNGYTF. In DNA, the CDR3 is TGTGCCAGCAGTTCTAATGGCTACACCTTC. J is TRBJ1-2 and V is TRBV28; D not certain. CDR1 and CDR2 from the germline V gene are MDHEN and SYDVKM. The CDR3 covers 10 residues. V lost 4 bases and J 6 bases, leaving 3 bases between the germline ends.

The chain recombines TRBV7-8 with TRBJ1-5; D gene unclear. Germline V gene sequence: CDR1 SGHVS, CDR2 FQNEAQ. V lost 2 bases to trimming and J lost 0 bases, with 8 bases between them. This CDR3 region has 15 residues. CDR3 loop: CASSLRGISNQPQHF. The CDR3 DNA sequence: TGTGCCAGCAGCTTACGGGGAATTAGCAATCAGCCCCAGCATTTT.

The chain couples TRBV7-6 to TRBJ1-1, with a possible D match to TRBD1 (6 bases). The length of the CDR3 is 17 residues. The V end was cut by 4 bases, the J end by 4 bases, with 22 bases between. The germline V gene encodes CDR1 SGHVS and CDR2 FNYEAQ. The CDR3: CASSYPPGQHPSTEAFF. In nucleotides, the CDR3 is TGTGCCAGCAGCTACCCCCCTGGACAGCATCCGAGCACTGAAGCTTTCTTT. The full variable domain, rest sourced from reference TRBV7-6 and TRBJ1-1, is GAGVSQSPRYKVTKRGQDVALRCDPISGHVSLYWYRQALGQGPEFLTYFNYEAQQDKSGLPNDRFSAERPEGSISTLTIQRTEQRDSAMYRCASSYPPGQHPSTEAFFGQGTRLTVV.

This chain links TRBV2 with TRBJ2-7, with D perhaps matching TRBD1 (6 bases). Looked up from germline, CDR1 is SNHLY and CDR2 is FYNNEI. Trimming removed 4 bases from V and 2 bases from J, with 12 bases in between. The CDR3 is made up of 14 amino acids. For the CDR3, the DNA is TGTGCCAGCAGTGGAGGGGGATTCCCCTACGAGCAGTACTTC. This translates into CASSGGGFPYEQYF.

Regarding this clone: The identical CDR3 is also encoded by other nucleotide sequences in the sample. The V call is TRBV6-5, the J call TRBJ1-5, with D tentatively TRBD1 (5 bases). CDR3 length equals 15 residues. V was shortened by 6 bases and J by 0 bases, with 12 bases between the two germline ends. Per germline, CDR1 MNHEY and CDR2 SVGAGI. In DNA form, the CDR3 reads TGTGCCAGCAGCTCTACAGGCTATAGCAATCAGCCCCAGCATTTT. Residues: CASSSTGYSNQPQHF.

CDR3 in DNA: TGTGCCAGCTCACCCGACAGAAGCAATCAGCCCCAGCATTTT. Its translation: CASSPDRSNQPQHF. The chain couples TRBV18 to TRBJ1-5; D possibly corresponds to TRBD1 (5 bases). V was shortened by 3 bases and J by 1 base, with 7 bases between the two germline ends. The CDR3 has 14 amino acids. Germline loops: CDR1 KGHSH, CDR2 LQKENI.

The rearrangement uses TRBV2 and TRBJ1-2; D possibly corresponds to TRBD1 (5 bases). Germline loops: CDR1 SNHLY, CDR2 FYNNEI. The CDR3 contains 12 residues. V was cut by 7 bases and J by 5 bases, with 11 bases left in between. This CDR3 is CASKTGGYGYTF. In DNA, the CDR3 is TGTGCCAGCAAAACGGGGGGGTATGGCTACACCTTC.

The CDR3 spells CASSVESNEQFF. The CDR3 DNA reads as TGTGCCAGCAGCGTCGAGTCAAATGAGCAGTTCTTC. J is TRBJ2-1 and V is TRBV9; D is undetermined. The CDR3 has 12 amino acids. V gave up 2 bases and J gave up 7 bases, with 7 bases separating them. Germline V gene sequence: CDR1 SGDLS, CDR2 YYNGEE. Supplemented by reference TRBV9 and TRBJ2-1, the full variable domain reads DSGVTQTPKHLITATGQRVTLRCSPRSGDLSVYWYQQSLDQGLQFLIQYYNGEERAKGNILERFSAQQFPDLHSELNLSSLELGDSALYFCASSVESNEQFFGPGTRLTVL.

V usage is TRBV30 and J usage is TRBJ2-5, with a possible D match to TRBD2 (5 bases). Germline CDR1 reads GTSNPN; CDR2 reads SVGIG (reference sequence). The CDR3 has 12 residues. Between the trimmed V and J ends, which lost 0 bases and 4 bases, there was a span of 6 bases. In DNA, the CDR3 is TGTGCCTGGAGTGTACTAGGAGAGACCCAGTACTTC. It encodes CAWSVLGETQYF.

The chain recombines TRBV19 with TRBJ2-1, with D maybe TRBD1 (6 bases). This CDR3 comprises 16 residues. V was shortened by 8 bases and J by 5 bases, with 22 bases between the two germline ends. Germline V gene lookup returns CDR1 LNHDA and CDR2 SQIVND (reference sequence). The CDR3 DNA is TGTGCCAGTCGCGGACGGGACACCGGGCCTCACAATGAGCAGTTCTTC. Translating gives CASRGRDTGPHNEQFF.

The chain couples TRBV27 to TRBJ2-7, with D tentatively TRBD2 (6 bases). Germline V gives CDR1 MNHEY, CDR2 SMNVEV (reference sequence). V lost 2 bases and J lost 6, with 20 bases in between. CDR3 size: 16 residues. The CDR3 nucleotides read TGTGCCAGCAGTTTACTTTCAGCGGGTAGGGCTCGCGAGCAGTACTTC. Protein: CASSLLSAGRAREQYF.

This clone was seen a handful of times. Different DNA sequences within this sample yield the same CDR3. The CDR3 nucleotides are TGTGCCAGTAGACTAGCGGGAGGCTACGAGCAGTACTTC. Amino acids: CASRLAGGYEQYF. V and J are TRBV19 and TRBJ2-7; 12 nucleotides agree with TRBD2. The CDR3 covers 13 residues. Germline CDR1 is LNHDA and CDR2 is SQIVND (reference sequence). V trimming: 6 bases; J trimming: 3 bases; junction bases outside the gene matches: 0.

The J gene is TRBJ2-7, the V gene TRBV7-6, with TRBD1 matching 11 bases. Germline CDR1 SGHVS, CDR2 FNYEAQ. The CDR3 is 21 residues long. With V trimmed by 6 bases and J by 3 bases, 25 bases remained unmatched. The CDR3 nucleotides are TGTGCCAGCAGTGTTTCCGGGACAGGGGGAATAGCGGGGGCGAGAAACTACGAGCAGTACTTC. This translates into CASSVSGTGGIAGARNYEQYF.

This clone came up a few times. The CDR3 nucleotides read TGTGCCAGCGAACTTATCGGAGGGCCTAAAGAGACCGGGGAGCTGTTTTTT. It yields the protein CASELIGGPKETGELFF. The chain has TRBV19 and TRBJ2-2; possibly TRBD2 for D (6 bases). The CDR3 loop spans 17 amino acids. Trimming pared 9 bases from V and 5 bases from J, leaving 25 bases between. The germline CDR1 and CDR2 sequences are LNHDA and SQIVND (reference sequence).

In this sample, this clone turned up a few times. The gene calls are TRBV7-9 and TRBJ1-6; D might be TRBD1 (6 bases). CDR1 SEHNR and CDR2 FQNEAQ come from the germline V gene (reference sequence). CDR3 length: 16 amino acids. Trimming shortened V by 1 base and J by 7 bases, and 14 bases separated the two germline ends. CDR3 region: CASSLGTGTRNSPLHF. The CDR3 nucleotides read TGTGCCAGCAGCTTAGGGACCGGGACACGGAATTCACCCCTCCACTTT.

This chain uses TRBV6-5 with TRBJ2-7; weak D call: TRBD1 (6 bases). V shed 3 bases and J shed 6 bases, with 12 bases lying between them. This CDR3 region has 13 residues. In germline, CDR1 is MNHEY, CDR2 SVGAGI. The CDR3 reads CASSYTGKSEQYF. Written as DNA, the CDR3 is TGTGCCAGCAGTTATACAGGGAAGTCCGAGCAGTACTTC.

This rearrangement joins TRBV28 to TRBJ2-5, with 9 bases identical to TRBD2. Looked up from germline, CDR1 is MDHEN and CDR2 is SYDVKM. V lost 5 bases, J lost 0 bases, and 10 bases stayed unmatched. This CDR3 spans 17 amino acids. CDR3 nucleotides: TGTGCCAGCAGTAGGAGGTTTAGCGGGAGATACCAAGAGACCCAGTACTTC. Protein: CASSRRFSGRYQETQYF.

DNA of the CDR3: TGCGCCAGCAGCTTGCAGGGTCCCTACAATGAGCAGTTCTTC. As protein: CASSLQGPYNEQFF. The rearrangement uses TRBV5-1 and TRBJ2-1; the D gene is possibly TRBD1 (5 bases). Germline CDR1 and CDR2: SGHRS and YFSETQ. Trimming cost V 1 base and J 2 bases, with 7 bases left between them. This CDR3 is 14 amino acids long.

The chain has TRBV6-5 and TRBJ2-5; 8 bases are a match to TRBD2. Unmatched junction bases numbered 12, after V lost 4 bases and J lost 5 bases. The CDR3 is 16 residues long. Germline loops: CDR1 MNHEY, CDR2 SVGAGI. CDR3 in amino acids: CASSSTSVTKWETQYF. CDR3 DNA: TGTGCCAGCAGTTCGACTAGCGTTACAAAATGGGAGACCCAGTACTTC.

The CDR3 nucleotides are TGTGCCAGCAGCTTTGGTGGAGGCACTGAAGCTTTCTTT. Residues: CASSFGGGTEAFF. This chain links TRBV7-6 with TRBJ1-1; D gene unclear. V lost 3 bases to trimming and J lost 4 bases, with 9 bases between them. The length of the CDR3 is 13 residues. Germline V CDR1 and CDR2: SGHVS, FNYEAQ.

The CDR3 reads CASSPNSGRVYEQYF. The DNA of the CDR3 is TGCGCCAGCAGCCCGAATAGCGGGAGGGTTTACGAGCAGTACTTC. The rearrangement joins TRBV5-1 to TRBJ2-7; 11 bases fit TRBD2. V shed 4 bases and J 4 bases; nucleotides not matched to a gene: 7. This CDR3 has 15 amino acids. CDR1 is SGHRS, CDR2 YFSETQ, per germline. The whole variable domain, remainder taken from reference TRBV5-1 and TRBJ2-7, is KAGVTQTPRYLIKTRGQQVTLSCSPISGHRSVSWYQQTPGQGLQFLFEYFSETQRNKGNFPGRFSGRQFSNSRSEMNVSTLELGDSALYLCASSPNSGRVYEQYFGPGTRLTVT.

This sequence joins TRBV25-1 and TRBJ2-7; no clear D gene. Germline CDR1 reads MGHDK; CDR2 reads SYGVNS. Trimming shortened V by 3 bases and J by 5 bases, and 14 bases separated the two germline ends. The CDR3 is made up of 14 amino acids. CDR3 in amino acids: CASSDRYATNEQYF. The DNA for the CDR3 is TGTGCCAGCAGTGACCGTTATGCCACTAACGAGCAGTACTTC.

The chain is built from TRBV4-3 and TRBJ1-2; 10 positions match TRBD1. Germline assignment: CDR1 LGHNA and CDR2 YSLEER. This CDR3 spans 14 amino acids. The junction had 9 bases not matched to a gene; V was cut back by 8 bases and J by 6 bases. The DNA of the CDR3 is TGCGCCAGCGGAGTGGACAGGGGGGTCCATGGCTACACCTTC. This translates into CASGVDRGVHGYTF.

The V and J genes are TRBV7-9 and TRBJ2-1; 8 nucleotides line up with TRBD2. The V gene end was trimmed by 2 bases and the J gene end by 7 bases; junction bases not matched to a gene: 4. Germline V gene lookup returns CDR1 SEHNR and CDR2 FQNEAQ (reference sequence). CDR3 length equals 14 residues. The CDR3 here is CASSLSRLANEQFF. The CDR3 region has the DNA TGTGCCAGCAGCTTAAGCCGACTAGCGAATGAGCAGTTCTTC.